This T cell receptor beta chain was sequenced for a study of patients and donors after allogeneic stem cell transplantation (dated by TCRdb to between 2020 and 2021). Sequences SEHNR (CDR1) and FQNEAQ (CDR2) are obtained from the germline V gene (reference sequence). The CDR3 contains 13 residues, cysteine and phenylalanine counted. The retained sequence is limited to the CDR3, 39 bases, with the frame set at the first base. Trimming removed 5 bases from V and 4 bases from J, leaving 10 bases between the germline ends. Library preparation employed RT-PCR. The sequencing machine was a NextSeq 550. TCRdb itself trimmed the public reads at Q25 with fastp, ran MiXCR and retained productive beta chains. Merged by CDR3 protein, the rows form single entries marked with the most common genes and DNA. The sample records about 410,000 distinct CDR3 sequences, approximately 16% of which are singletons. The ten largest account for 7.2% of the sample.

This clonotype was detected ten times or more. The clone's antigen remains unknown. The sample holds no much larger clone one base away, and base qualities are not on file. The chain was built from TRBV7-9 and TRBJ2-3, and perhaps TRBD2 as D gene, on 5 matching bases. This TCR was sampled from a human donor who was either an allogeneic HSCT recipient or a stem cell or donor lymphocyte infusion donor (not recorded which). It is not recorded whose cells these are; they may come from a transplant donor. The sequenced material came from blood, either unsorted or a sorted T cell fraction (not recorded which). The nucleotides are TGTGCCAGCAGCCCACCGGGATCAGATACGCAGTATTTT. It encodes CASSPPGSDTQYF.